These T cell receptor beta chains were read from a single sample in a study of blood T cell repertoires in COVID-19. Profiling relied on immunoSEQ multiplex PCR, and the TCRdb table lists in-frame clones only, not all of them. Of about 140,000 clones listed, over 60% are singletons. The sample consisted of peripheral blood. These receptors were collected from a man aged 50 to 59 with acute or convalescent COVID-19. Each CDR3 is given with its conserved first and last residue. The D gene is left open where the match is weak. Clone size appears in some rows only: once, few, many, or a class for an expanded clone.

d_call cdr3_length clone_size j_call v_call cdr3_aa cdr3_nt
TRBD1 12 NA TRBJ1-1 TRBV5-8 CASSLQGRKAFF TGTGCCAGCAGCTTACAGGGGCGAAAAGCTTTCTTT
TRBD1 13 NA TRBJ1-2 TRBV6-4 CASSVDRGSGYTF TGTGCCAGCAGTGTCGACAGGGGGAGCGGCTACACCTTC
NA 15 NA TRBJ1-2 TRBV3-1/TRBV3-2 CASSQNSWSTPGYTF TGTGCCAGCAGCCAAAATTCGTGGAGCACCCCGGGCTACACCTTC
NA 17 few TRBJ1-1 TRBV12-5 CASGLPQLTGVNTEAFF TGTGCTAGTGGTTTGCCCCAACTGACAGGTGTGAACACTGAAGCTTTCTTT
NA 14 once TRBJ2-1 TRBV5-1 CASSLDRDYNEQFF TGCGCCAGCAGCTTGGACAGGGATTACAATGAGCAGTTCTTC
NA 19 NA TRBJ1-6 TRBV4-1 CASSRHGQTLSSYNSPLHF TGCGCCAGCAGCCGCCACGGACAGACTCTAAGCTCCTATAATTCACCCCTCCACTTT
TRBD1 15 many TRBJ1-1 TRBV4-1 CASSQRDREFTEAFF TGCGCCAGCAGCCAACGGGACAGGGAGTTCACTGAAGCTTTCTTT
NA 12 once TRBJ2-1 TRBV10-3 CAITQGPNEQFF TGTGCCATCACACAGGGCCCCAATGAGCAGTTCTTC
NA 12 few TRBJ1-2 TRBV6-4 CASIRLGSGYTF TGTGCCAGCATCCGACTAGGTAGTGGCTACACCTTC
NA 18 NA TRBJ2-5 TRBV29-1 CSVEDTIFGVDIWETQYF TGCAGCGTTGAAGATACAATTTTTGGAGTGGACATCTGGGAGACCCAGTACTTC
TRBD1 18 NA TRBJ1-5 TRBV15 CATSRDPGTGGWDQPQHF TGTGCCACCAGCAGAGATCCCGGGACAGGGGGCTGGGATCAGCCCCAGCATTTT
NA 16 NA TRBJ2-2 TRBV5-6 CASSSNGQENTGELFF TGTGCCAGCAGCTCGAATGGGCAGGAAAACACCGGGGAGCTGTTTTTT
TRBD1 14 NA TRBJ1-1 TRBV7-6 CASSRGQGNTEAFF TGTGCCAGCAGCCGGGGACAGGGGAACACTGAAGCTTTCTTT
NA 11 NA TRBJ1-5 TRBV12-3/TRBV12-4 CASSGGQPQHF TGTGCCAGCAGCGGGGGTCAGCCCCAGCATTTT
TRBD1 16 once TRBJ2-3 TRBV6-1 CASSESLQGERDTQYF TGTGCCAGCAGTGAATCGTTACAGGGGGAAAGAGATACGCAGTATTTT
TRBD1 16 NA TRBJ1-3 TRBV7-7 CASSPGQGVAGNTIYF TGTGCCAGCAGCCCGGGACAGGGAGTCGCTGGAAACACCATATATTTT
TRBD1 17 NA TRBJ1-5 TRBV18 CASSQAGTANSNQPQHF TGTGCCAGCTCACAAGCCGGGACAGCAAATAGCAATCAGCCCCAGCATTTT
NA 16 NA TRBJ1-4 TRBV7-9 CASSSDAQGRNEKLFF TGTGCCAGCAGCTCAGATGCGCAGGGTCGAAATGAAAAACTGTTTTTT
NA 17 NA TRBJ2-6 TRBV19 CASSMRTPSSGANVLTF TGTGCCAGTAGTATGAGGACACCCAGCTCTGGGGCCAACGTCCTGACTTTC
TRBD1 13 NA TRBJ1-1 TRBV19 CASRLSGGTEAFF TGTGCCAGTAGGTTGTCAGGGGGCACTGAAGCTTTCTTT
NA 16 NA TRBJ1-6 TRBV27 CASSWTVSSYNSPLHF TGTGCCAGCAGTTGGACAGTCAGCTCCTATAATTCACCCCTCCACTTT
TRBD1 15 NA TRBJ1-6 TRBV5-4 CASSAGDRGNSPLHF TGTGCCAGCAGCGCCGGGGACAGGGGAAATTCACCCCTCCACTTT